The rows below give T cell receptor beta chains drawn from one sample of a study of post-analysis software for immune sequencing data. TCRdb itself ran the PCR reads through MiXCR, one entry per CDR3 protein. Of some 800,000 distinct CDR3 sequences in the sample, around 42% were seen once. Sequencing was done on a sample of blood. The receptors come from a girl aged 10 to 17 with multiple sclerosis. Both conserved end residues are trimmed from each CDR3. The size field is filled for only some rows; it gives once, few, many or a size class.

>TRBV29-1|many
SVVGLNTDTQY
>TRBV5-6|NA
ASSLFLLRPGYT
>TRBV28|NA
ASTGTGRYSNQPQH
>TRBV6-6|NA
ASSRGTRSNEQY
>TRBV7-9|NA
ASSSRLAGGPYNEQF
>TRBV27|NA
ASSLSGTGGTYEQY
>TRBV7-2|NA
ASSLVPGGNTEAF
>TRBV20-1|NA
SASLADRSYNEQF
>TRBV4-3|few
ASSNEAGSYNEQF
>TRBV13|few
ASSFGQGVEYEQY
>TRBV27|NA
ASRPQVPTYEQY
>TRBV20-1|few
SARAGGYGYT
>TRBV20-1|few
SASPQTAGGAPDTQY
>TRBV4-2|NA
ASSQPSEGEWKGQY
>TRBV20-1|NA
SAAGHPNTEAF
>TRBV7-2|NA
ASSLGGDPSYGYT
>TRBV19|NA
ASSPRSRGNIQY
>TRBV5-1|NA
ASSLTASGSFTDTQY
>TRBV7-9|NA
ASSSKGAGETQY
>TRBV12-3/TRBV12-4|few
ASSFTGTVYHEQF